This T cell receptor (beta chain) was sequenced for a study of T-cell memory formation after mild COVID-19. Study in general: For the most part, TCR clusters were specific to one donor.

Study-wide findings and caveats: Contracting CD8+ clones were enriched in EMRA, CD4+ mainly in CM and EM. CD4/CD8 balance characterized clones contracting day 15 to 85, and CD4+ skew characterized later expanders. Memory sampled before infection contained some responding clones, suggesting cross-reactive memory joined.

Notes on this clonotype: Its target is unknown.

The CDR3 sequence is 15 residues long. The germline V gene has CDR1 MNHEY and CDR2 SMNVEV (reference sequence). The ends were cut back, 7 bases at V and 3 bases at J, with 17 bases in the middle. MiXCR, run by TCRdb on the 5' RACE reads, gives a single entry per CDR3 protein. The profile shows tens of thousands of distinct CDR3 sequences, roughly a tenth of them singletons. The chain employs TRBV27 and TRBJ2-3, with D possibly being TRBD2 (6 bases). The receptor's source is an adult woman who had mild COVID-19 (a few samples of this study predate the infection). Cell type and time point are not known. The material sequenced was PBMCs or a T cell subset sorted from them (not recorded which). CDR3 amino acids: CASNSVGRKTDTQYF. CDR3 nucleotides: TGTGCCAGCAACTCGGTCGGGAGAAAGACAGATACGCAGTATTTT.